This TCR beta chain is from a study of blood T cell repertoires in COVID-19. Overall study: Collection of acute and convalescent COVID-19 samples took place in the United States, Italy and Spain.

Original methodology: Using reference gene primer amplification, nucleated cell counts were estimated. The method was immunoSEQ multiplex PCR; TCRdb's version includes in-frame clones alone and lacks a portion of them. V and J calls and clone size come straight from that table; D and trimming were deduced from the DNA. The table shows 450,000 or so clones, with 70% to 90% occurring only once. Those enrolled in Seattle joined during active infection and were followed longitudinally afterward. The sequencing sample was made of peripheral blood. This clonotype was obtained from a woman aged 40 to 50 with COVID-19, enrolled during active disease.

The CDR3 loop reads CASRQGILANYGYTF. The CDR3 nucleotides read TGTGCCAGCAGGCAGGGGATTCTAGCTAACTATGGCTACACCTTC. This chain links TRBV28 with TRBJ1-2; possible D gene TRBD1, 6 bases. There are 15 residues in the CDR3. Deletions cut 6 bases from V and 0 bases from J, with 14 bases between. Germline V gene data show CDR1 as MDHEN and CDR2 as SYDVKM.